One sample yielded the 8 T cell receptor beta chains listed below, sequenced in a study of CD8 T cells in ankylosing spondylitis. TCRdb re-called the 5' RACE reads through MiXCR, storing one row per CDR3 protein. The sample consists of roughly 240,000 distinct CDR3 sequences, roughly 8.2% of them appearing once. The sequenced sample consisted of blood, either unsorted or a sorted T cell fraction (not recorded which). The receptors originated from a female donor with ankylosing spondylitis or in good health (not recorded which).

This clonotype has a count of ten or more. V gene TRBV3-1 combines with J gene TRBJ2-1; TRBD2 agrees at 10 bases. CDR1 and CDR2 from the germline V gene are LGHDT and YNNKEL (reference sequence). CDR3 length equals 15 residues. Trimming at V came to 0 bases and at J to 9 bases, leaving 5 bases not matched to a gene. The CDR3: CASSQDGGTSVEQFF. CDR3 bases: TGTGCCAGCAGCCAAGATGGAGGGACTAGCGTTGAGCAGTTCTTC.

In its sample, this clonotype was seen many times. CDR3 residues: CASSLRLAGETQYF. In DNA, the CDR3 is TGTGCCAGCAGCCTCAGACTAGCGGGAGAGACCCAGTACTTC. The genes are TRBV4-2 and TRBJ2-5, with 10 bases fitting TRBD2. The J segment lost 4 bases and the V segment lost 4 bases, leaving 3 bases of the junction unmatched. The CDR3 extends over 14 amino acids. Germline CDR1 LGHNA, CDR2 YNFKEQ.

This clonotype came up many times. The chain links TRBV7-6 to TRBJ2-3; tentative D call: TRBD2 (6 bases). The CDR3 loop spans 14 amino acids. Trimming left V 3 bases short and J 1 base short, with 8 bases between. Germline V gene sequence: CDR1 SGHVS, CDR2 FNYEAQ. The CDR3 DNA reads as TGTGCCAGCAGCTTCGGGACTCGCACAGATACGCAGTATTTT. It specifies CASSFGTRTDTQYF.

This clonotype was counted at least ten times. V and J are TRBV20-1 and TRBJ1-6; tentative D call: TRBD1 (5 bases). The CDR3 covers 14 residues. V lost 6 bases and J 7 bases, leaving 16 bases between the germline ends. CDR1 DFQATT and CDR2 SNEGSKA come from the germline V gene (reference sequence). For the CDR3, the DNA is TGCAGTGCCCTGGGGCTCCGGGGAAATTCACCCCTCCACTTT. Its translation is CSALGLRGNSPLHF.

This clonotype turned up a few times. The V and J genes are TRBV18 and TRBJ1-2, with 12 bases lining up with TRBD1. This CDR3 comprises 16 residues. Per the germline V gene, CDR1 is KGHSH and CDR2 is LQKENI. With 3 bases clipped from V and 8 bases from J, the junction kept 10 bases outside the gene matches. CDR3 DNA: TGTGCCAGCTCACCCAATGGGGACAGGGGGCGCGGCGGCTACACCTTC. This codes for CASSPNGDRGRGGYTF.

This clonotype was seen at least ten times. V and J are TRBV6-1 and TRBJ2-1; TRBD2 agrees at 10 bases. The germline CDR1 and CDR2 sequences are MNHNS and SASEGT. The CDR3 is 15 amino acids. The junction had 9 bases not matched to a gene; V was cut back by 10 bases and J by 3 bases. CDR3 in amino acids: CATLLTSGDYNEQFF. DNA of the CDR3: TGTGCCACCCTCCTTACTAGCGGGGACTACAATGAGCAGTTCTTC.

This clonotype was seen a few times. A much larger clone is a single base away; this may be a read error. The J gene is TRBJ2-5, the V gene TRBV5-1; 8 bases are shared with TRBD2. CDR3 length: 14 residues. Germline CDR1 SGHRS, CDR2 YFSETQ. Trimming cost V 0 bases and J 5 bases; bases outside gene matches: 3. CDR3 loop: CASSLEAGVETQYF. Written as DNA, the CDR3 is TGCGCCAGCAGCTTGGAAGCGGGAGTTGAGACCCAGTACTTC.

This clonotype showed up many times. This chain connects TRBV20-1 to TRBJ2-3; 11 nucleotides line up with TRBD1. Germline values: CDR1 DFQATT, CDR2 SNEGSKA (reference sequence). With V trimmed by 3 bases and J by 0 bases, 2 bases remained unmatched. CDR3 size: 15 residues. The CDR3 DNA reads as TGCAGTGCTAGCGGACAGGGGGCTAGCACAGATACGCAGTATTTT. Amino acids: CSASGQGASTDTQYF.